The entry that follows covers one TCR beta chain sequence. There are many counts of this clonotype. Its target antigen remains unknown. No much larger clone exists at a distance of one base, and base qualities are not known. These data belong to a study of low-dose radiotherapy and immunotherapy resistance in tumors (dated by TCRdb to between 2021 and 2024). With respect to the entire study: In Cohort 1, each fraction delivered 0.5 Gy every 2 weeks, and the prescribed total PTV dose was 6.5 Gy. Nivolumab was administered intravenously as a 240 mg flat dose every two weeks, and ipilimumab was administered intravenously at 1 mg/kg every six weeks. Cohort 2 received 1 Gy per fraction every two weeks, with a total of 13 Gy over 26 weeks. The translational analysis covered eight patients: three from the first dose cohort and the first five from the second dose cohort. Every two weeks, patients got intravenous cyclophosphamide at 200 mg/m2, given one day ahead of each radiation and immunotherapy administration. Starting on cycle 1 day 1, patients took 300 mg of aspirin by mouth once daily for four cycles. Trial participants were not randomized into treatment groups.

V is shortened by 7 bases, J by 1 base, and the region joining them spans 8 bases. From the cysteine up to the phenylalanine, the CDR3 has a length of 12 residues. Only the CDR3 DNA stays, 36 bases, in frame from base 1. For CDR1 and CDR2, the germline V gene lists SGDLS and YYNGEE. The sample's time point, from its label and the paper: before trial treatment. The donors took part in RACIN, a single-arm, phase I, dose-escalation trial that combined nivolumab, ipilimumab, aspirin, low-dose cyclophosphamide and low-dose radiotherapy. Patients with advanced, TIL-negative solid tumors were considered eligible. The reads were generated on an Illumina HiSeq 2500. First-strand cDNA was synthesized using Superscript III and a set of TRAV- and TRBV-specific primers, so that both TCRalpha and TCRbeta chains were covered. TCRs were amplified with Phusion for 15 to 25 PCR cycles using a constant-region primer together with the adapter attached to the V primers. The isolated mRNA was amplified using the MessageAmp II aRNA Amplification Kit, with in vitro transcription performed for roughly 16 hours at 37 degrees C. The Dynabeads mRNA DIRECT Purification Kit was used to isolate mRNA for TCR sequencing. Indexed Illumina adapters were added in a second approximately 26-cycle Phusion PCR, and the resulting products were purified with AMPure XP beads. Per the original workflow: Custom Perl scripts were used to pool TCR sequences that encoded the same protein, to remove out-of-frame sequences, and to calculate the abundance of each clonotype. The analysis excluded TCR sequences that were supported by just one read. Shannon entropy, Gini index, clonality, richness, and the frequency of TCRs shared between repertoires were included as repertoire metrics. TCRdb reanalyzed the raw reads on its own, using fastp at Q25 for trimming and MiXCR for clone calling, and kept in-frame beta chains. For every CDR3 protein sequence, its rows merge into one entry that carries the most common genes and DNA. TCRdb's processing, not the authors', yielded these V and J calls. The sample records tens of thousands of distinct CDR3 sequences, 15% to 20% of which are singletons. 2.8% of the sample lies in the top ten.

The V and J segments used are TRBV9 and TRBJ1-1, with an unclear D gene assignment. The TCR comes from a male donor with prostate cancer. The sequenced sample was PBMCs, obtained before treatment. The encoded CDR3 is CASYLGNTEAFF. The nucleotide sequence is given as TGTGCCAGCTATTTGGGGAACACTGAAGCTTTCTTT.